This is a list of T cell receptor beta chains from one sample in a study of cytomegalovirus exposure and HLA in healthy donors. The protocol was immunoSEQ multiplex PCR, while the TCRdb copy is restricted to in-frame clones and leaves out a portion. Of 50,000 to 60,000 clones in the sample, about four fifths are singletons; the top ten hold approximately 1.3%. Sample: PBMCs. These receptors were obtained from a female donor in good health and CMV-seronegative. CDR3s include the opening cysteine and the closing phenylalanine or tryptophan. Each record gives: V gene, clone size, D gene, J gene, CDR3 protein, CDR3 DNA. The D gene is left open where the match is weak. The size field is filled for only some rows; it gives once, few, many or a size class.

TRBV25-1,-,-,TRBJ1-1,CASSESQAMNTEAFF,TGTGCCAGCAGTGAGTCCCAGGCGATGAACACTGAAGCTTTCTTT
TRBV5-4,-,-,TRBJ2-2,CASSFESYTNTGELFF,TGTGCCAGCAGCTTTGAATCATACACCAACACCGGGGAGCTGTTTTTT
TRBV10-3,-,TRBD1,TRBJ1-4,CATHQSDRAHEKLFF,TGTGCCACCCACCAGTCGGACAGGGCACATGAAAAACTGTTTTTT
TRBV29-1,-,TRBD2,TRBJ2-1,CSVTGTSGGSSYNEQFF,TGCAGCGTAACCGGGACTAGCGGGGGAAGCTCCTACAATGAGCAGTTCTTC
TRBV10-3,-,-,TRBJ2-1,CAISESPGVIVF,TGTGCCATCAGTGAGTCACCGGGGGTCATAGTCTTC
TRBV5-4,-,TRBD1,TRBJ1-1,CASSLWFGTVNTEAFF,TGTGCCAGCAGCTTGTGGTTCGGGACAGTGAACACTGAAGCTTTCTTT
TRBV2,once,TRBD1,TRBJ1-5,CASSGQGDQPQHF,TGTGCCAGCAGTGGGCAGGGGGACCAGCCCCAGCATTTT
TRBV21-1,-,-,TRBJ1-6,CASNPNGLWEDPAGNSPLHF,TGTGCCAGCAACCCGAACGGTCTTTGGGAGGATCCAGCCGGTAATTCACCCCTCCACTTT
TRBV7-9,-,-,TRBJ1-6,CASSLDVGRFGNSPLHF,TGTGCCAGCAGCTTAGATGTGGGGCGGTTTGGTAATTCACCCCTCCACTTT
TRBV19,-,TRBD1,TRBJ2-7,CATCDRVGDEQYF,TGTGCCACCTGTGACAGGGTTGGCGACGAGCAGTACTTC
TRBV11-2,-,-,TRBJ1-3,CASSLFRGGPGNTIYF,TGTGCCAGCAGCTTATTCCGGGGAGGCCCTGGAAACACCATATATTTT
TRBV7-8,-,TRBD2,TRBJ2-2,CNGGGTSGGVKTGELFF,TGTAACGGGGGAGGGACTAGCGGGGGGGTAAAGACCGGGGAGCTGTTTTTT
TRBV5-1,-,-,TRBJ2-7,CASSLVGTYEQYF,TGCGCCAGCAGCTTAGTCGGGACCTACGAGCAGTACTTC
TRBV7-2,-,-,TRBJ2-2,CASSLAQGYTGELFF,TGTGCCAGCAGCTTAGCCCAGGGGTACACCGGGGAGCTGTTTTTT
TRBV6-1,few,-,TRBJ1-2,CASSEAKGGGYTF,TGTGCCAGCAGTGAAGCGAAGGGAGGGGGCTACACCTTC
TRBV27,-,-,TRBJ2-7,CASSLYPQGQSYEQYF,TGTGCCAGCAGTTTATATCCCCAAGGACAGTCCTACGAGCAGTACTTC
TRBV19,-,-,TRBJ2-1,CASSPRRPVGDEQFF,TGTGCCAGTAGTCCGAGGCGGCCAGTAGGCGATGAGCAGTTCTTC
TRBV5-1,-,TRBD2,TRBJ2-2,CASTLGLAGGITGELFF,TGCGCCAGCACCCTGGGACTAGCGGGGGGTATCACCGGGGAGCTGTTTTTT
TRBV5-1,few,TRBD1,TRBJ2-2,CASSRRQGRVTGELFF,TGCGCCAGCAGCCGAAGACAGGGACGAGTCACCGGGGAGCTGTTTTTT
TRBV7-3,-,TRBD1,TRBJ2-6,CASSLRRTGLSSGANVLTF,TGTGCCAGCAGCTTAAGGAGGACAGGGCTAAGCTCTGGGGCCAACGTCCTGACTTTC
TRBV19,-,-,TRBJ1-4,CASSTTTEIYNEKLFF,TGTGCCAGTAGCACGACGACAGAAATTTATAATGAAAAACTGTTTTTT
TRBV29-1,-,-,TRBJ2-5,CSVVGGWDGGASLLGQTQYF,TGCAGCGTTGTGGGGGGTTGGGACGGTGGGGCGAGCCTACTGGGGCAGACCCAGTACTTC
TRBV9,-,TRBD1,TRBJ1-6,CASSASTGTGNSPLHF,TGTGCCAGCAGCGCATCAACCGGGACAGGGAATTCACCCCTCCACTTT
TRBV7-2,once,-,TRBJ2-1,CASSLEAANNEQFF,TGTGCCAGCAGCTTAGAAGCGGCAAACAATGAGCAGTTCTTC
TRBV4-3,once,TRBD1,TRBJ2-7,CASSQDISDRAYEQYF,TGCGCCAGCAGCCAAGATATAAGCGACAGGGCCTACGAGCAGTACTTC
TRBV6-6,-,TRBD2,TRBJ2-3,CASRLREADTQYF,TGTGCCAGCAGACTCCGGGAGGCAGATACGCAGTATTTT
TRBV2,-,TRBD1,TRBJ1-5,CATDRGDRSNQPQHF,TGTGCCACCGATAGGGGGGACAGAAGCAATCAGCCCCAGCATTTT
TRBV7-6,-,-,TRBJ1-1,CASSSEAGLLNTEAFF,TGTGCCAGCAGCTCCGAGGCGGGACTCTTGAACACTGAAGCTTTCTTT
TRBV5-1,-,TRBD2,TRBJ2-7,CASSLRLAGLGEQYF,TGCGCCAGCAGCTTGAGGCTAGCGGGCTTAGGCGAGCAGTACTTC
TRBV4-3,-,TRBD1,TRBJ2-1,CASSQVRGQDDEQFF,TGCGCCAGCAGCCAAGTTAGGGGACAGGACGATGAGCAGTTCTTC
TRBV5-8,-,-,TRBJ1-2,CASSLRGNYGYTF,TGTGCCAGCAGCTTGAGGGGCAACTATGGCTACACCTTC
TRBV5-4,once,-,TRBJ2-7,CASSLGRYYEQYF,TGTGCCAGCAGCTTGGGCAGATACTACGAGCAGTACTTC
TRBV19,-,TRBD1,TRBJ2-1,CASSRGTGAYNEQFF,TGTGCCAGTAGTAGAGGGACAGGGGCCTACAATGAGCAGTTCTTC
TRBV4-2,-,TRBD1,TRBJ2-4,CASSLGTGLKNIQYF,TGTGCCAGCAGCCTTGGGACAGGGCTAAAAAACATTCAGTACTTC
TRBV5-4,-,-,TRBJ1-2,CASSLGQDIRQGYTF,TGTGCCAGCAGCTTGGGGCAGGATATAAGACAAGGCTACACCTTC
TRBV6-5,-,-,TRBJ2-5,CATTDTILAQYF,TGTGCCACCACGGACACCATTCTGGCCCAGTACTTC
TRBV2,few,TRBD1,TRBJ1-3,CASTADRASGNTIYF,TGTGCCAGCACTGCGGACAGGGCCTCTGGAAACACCATATATTTT
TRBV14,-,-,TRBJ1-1,CASSQGRGQNTEAFF,TGTGCCAGCAGCCAAGGAAGGGGCCAGAACACTGAAGCTTTCTTT
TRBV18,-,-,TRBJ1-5,CASSPQGKGNHQPQHF,TGTGCCAGCTCACCCCAGGGGAAGGGCAATCATCAGCCCCAGCATTTT
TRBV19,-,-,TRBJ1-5,CASSMNGNQPQHF,TGTGCCAGTAGTATGAACGGTAATCAGCCCCAGCATTTT